These T cell receptor beta chains were read from a single sample in a study of chemoradiotherapy in HPV16-positive cancers. The method was immunoSEQ multiplex PCR; TCRdb's version includes in-frame clones alone and lacks a portion of them. The sample carries approximately 52,000 clones, 90% recorded once. This sample comprised blood, obtained from a patient who underwent chemoradiotherapy. These receptors were collected from a human donor with HPV-associated anogenital cancer. Each CDR3 is given with its conserved first and last residue.

V gene,CDR3 protein
TRBV6-4,CASSDGPYNEQFF
TRBV7-2,CASSLARAEQFF
TRBV5-5,CASSYGTVGAEAFF
TRBV6-5,CASSTGSYNSPLHF
TRBV5-4,CASSLSGGPTDTQYF
TRBV2,CASKRSLMIYEQYF
TRBV7-6,CASSQPGNEQFF
TRBV5-4,CASSSPDRASYEQYF
TRBV18,CASSPRQAGVTNTGELFF
TRBV5-1,CASSLVSTDTQYF
TRBV11-3,CASSLARPGDTQYF
TRBV5-6,CASSWTGTDTQYF
TRBV19,CASSISPYGYTF
TRBV4-1,CASSQPSPSGWSTGELFF
TRBV7-9,CASRPQGAGEAFF
TRBV30,CAWSPQSSYNEQFF
TRBV2,CASQRGVTGPHRDQPQHF
TRBV25-1,CASSESTFQGQETQYF
TRBV6-5,CASSYRDNEQFF
TRBV9,CASSAPAGGQETQYF
TRBV9,CASTVGGLNTEAFF
TRBV7-3,CASSSPRWEATYEQYF
TRBV27,CASSPSLGTKQYF
TRBV6-5,CASSYLDSSYGYTF
TRBV18,CASSLDRGPDYGYTF
TRBV7-2,CASSLRGTSGTGSSYEQYF
TRBV9,CASSEDRVAGEQFF
TRBV5-1,CASSFKETQYF
TRBV6-1,CASSAWGGTYEQYF
TRBV5-1,CASSLSMGSGNTIYF
TRBV4-3,CASSQGQAITNEKLFF
TRBV11-2,CASSLDLAGVGEQFF
TRBV2,CASSGDLQWGQETQYF
TRBV29-1,CSVDRGGEKLFF
TRBV4-1,CASSQDSNRGLYGYTF
TRBV6-5,CASSYADRGQGYTF
TRBV11-2,CASSLGAGYNNQPQHF
TRBV7-8,CASSPYGGETEAFF
TRBV5-6,CASSLAQVASGELFF
TRBV15,CATSREAKGGLGAFF
TRBV7-8,CASRPQGANTGELFF
TRBV6-5,CASSYLSRGLNTEAFF
TRBV10-3,CAISGVSGSSTQYF
TRBV27,CASSLSLGLISYEQYF
TRBV9,CASSVASGGFKDTQYF
TRBV2,CASSERGLVNNEQFF
TRBV6-5,CASSGQGLSGNTIYF
TRBV6-6,CASSYPQVENQETQYF
TRBV6-5,CASREGQGETQYF
TRBV14,CASSLGQPTDTQYF
TRBV5-6,CASSWRASGRVGGTGELFF
TRBV9,CASSSGQVGQPQHF
TRBV7-9,CASSDGANQPQHF
TRBV20-1,CSVQYTEAFF
TRBV5-8,CASSPRDRWPLEQYF
TRBV19,CASSIGETDTQYF
TRBV11-3,CASSLGPSSYEQYF
TRBV19,CASSIEGGDQPQHF
TRBV5-6,CASSLRGTGRSPSHYGYTF
TRBV6-5,CASSPGQRNYGYTF